The 28 T cell receptor beta chains reported below all come from one sample, sequenced in a study of OX40 agonist ivuxolimab in advanced cancers. Receptor libraries were prepared by the immunoSEQ multiplex PCR assay. TCRdb holds this immuneACCESS table with in-frame rearrangements only. Some clones are missing; in checked studies, unresolved V genes explain under half, and the rest has no known cause. The sample yields more than 60,000 clones; roughly four fifths were counted once. The biggest ten clones account for less than 3.5% of the sample. The sample was CD4+ or CD8+ T cells sorted from blood, taken in a trial of the OX40 agonist ivuxolimab. Receptors originate from an adult with an advanced solid tumor such as melanoma, head and neck, liver or kidney cancer.

The rearrangement uses TRBV7-9 and TRBJ1-4; 7 nucleotides line up with TRBD1. The CDR3 has 15 residues. Per the germline V gene, CDR1 is SEHNR and CDR2 is FQNEAQ (reference sequence). V trimming: 4 bases; J trimming: 1 base; junction bases outside the gene matches: 3. The CDR3 loop is CASSSDRETNEKLFF. The CDR3 DNA is TGTGCCAGCAGCTCAGACAGGGAAACTAATGAAAAACTGTTTTTT.

V usage is TRBV6-5 and J usage is TRBJ2-3; 15 positions match TRBD2. In germline, CDR1 is MNHEY, CDR2 SVGAGI. This CDR3 has 16 residues. Trimming took 2 bases from V and 3 from J; bases not matched to a gene: 0. The CDR3 bases are TGTGCCAGCAGTTACGGACTAGCGGGGGGGACAGATACGCAGTATTTT. The encoded protein is CASSYGLAGGTDTQYF.

The chain links TRBV25-1 to TRBJ2-7, with 14 nucleotides matching TRBD2. The CDR3 extends over 13 amino acids. Looked up from germline, CDR1 is MGHDK and CDR2 is SYGVNS. After removal of 7 bases from V and 5 bases from J, the junction contained 1 base not matched to a gene. CDR3 loop: CASTGLAGDEQYF. The CDR3 bases are TGTGCCAGCACGGGACTAGCGGGGGACGAGCAGTACTTC.

This clone was counted once. The chain has TRBV4-3 and TRBJ2-1; 10 bases are shared with TRBD2. This CDR3 contains 17 residues. V lost 3 bases to trimming and J lost 4 bases; unmatched junction nucleotides: 9. Germline V gene data show CDR1 as LGHNA and CDR2 as YSLEER. CDR3 loop: CASSQGVSSGGYNEQFF. CDR3 nucleotides: TGCGCCAGCAGCCAGGGAGTGAGTAGCGGGGGGTACAATGAGCAGTTCTTC.

The chain employs TRBV2 and TRBJ1-4, with D unclear. This CDR3 is 12 amino acids long. Germline V gives CDR1 SNHLY, CDR2 FYNNEI. Trimming shortened V by 8 bases and J by 6 bases, and 10 bases separated the two germline ends. CDR3 loop: CASGSIDEKLFF. DNA for the CDR3: TGTGCCAGCGGCAGCATCGATGAAAAACTGTTTTTT.

The chain joins TRBV6-1 to TRBJ1-2; the D gene is possibly TRBD1 (6 bases). This CDR3 is 12 amino acids long. Trimming pared 5 bases from V and 5 bases from J, leaving 9 bases between. The germline V gene has CDR1 MNHNS and CDR2 SASEGT. In DNA, the CDR3 is TGTGCCAGCAGTCAAACAGGGTATGGCTACACCTTC. It specifies CASSQTGYGYTF.

The chain uses TRBV28 and TRBJ2-5; the match to TRBD2 covers 8 bases. Looked up from germline, CDR1 is MDHEN and CDR2 is SYDVKM. The CDR3 covers 14 residues. The V and J ends lost 7 bases and 6 bases, in that order; junction bases with no gene match: 10. The CDR3 sequence is CASTLGLAGKTQYF. The CDR3 nucleotides are TGTGCCAGCACTCTCGGGCTAGCGGGCAAGACCCAGTACTTC.

The chain is built from TRBV4-3 and TRBJ1-2; possibly TRBD1 for D (5 bases). The CDR3 totals 14 residues. The germline V and J ends were trimmed by 1 base and 4 bases, with 10 bases remaining between them. The V gene's germline CDR1 is LGHNA and CDR2 YSLEER. CDR3 sequence reads: CASSQVGRGYGYTF. The CDR3 bases are TGCGCCAGCAGCCAAGTTGGTAGGGGCTATGGCTACACCTTC.

V and J are TRBV15 and TRBJ2-3; TRBD1 aligns across 7 bases. V was pared by 3 bases and J by 2 bases, with 2 bases of the junction left unmatched. CDR1 LNHNV and CDR2 YYDKDF come from the germline V gene (reference sequence). The CDR3 has 14 residues. The CDR3 coding sequence is TGTGCCACCAGCAGCGGACAGGACACAGATACGCAGTATTTT. Residues: CATSSGQDTDTQYF.

This clone came up once. The V gene is TRBV5-4, the J gene TRBJ2-3; D is undetermined. The germline CDR1 and CDR2 sequences are SGHNT and YYREEE (reference sequence). Trimming shortened V by 2 bases and J by 0 bases, and 7 bases separated the two germline ends. The CDR3 runs to 14 residues. CDR3 in DNA: TGTGCCAGCAGCTTAGACCCTAGCACAGATACGCAGTATTTT. It specifies CASSLDPSTDTQYF.

J is TRBJ2-1 and V is TRBV19; D is possibly TRBD1 (6 bases). The CDR3 has 14 amino acids. The ends were cut back, 4 bases at V and 4 bases at J, with 11 bases in the middle. Germline V lookup: CDR1 LNHDA, CDR2 SQIVND (reference sequence). The CDR3 sequence: CASSTGTLYNEQFF. The CDR3 coding sequence is TGTGCCAGTAGTACCGGGACACTTTACAATGAGCAGTTCTTC.

This chain joins TRBV11-1 and TRBJ2-5; 9 nucleotides match TRBD2. CDR1 is SGHAT and CDR2 is FQDESV in the germline V gene (reference sequence). V trimming: 4 bases; J trimming: 5 bases; junction bases outside the gene matches: 8. CDR3 length: 15 amino acids. CDR3 protein: CASSSRGGFLETQYF. CDR3 DNA: TGTGCCAGCAGCTCGCGGGGGGGCTTTCTCGAGACCCAGTACTTC.

This chain joins TRBV2 and TRBJ1-5; D gene ambiguous. The CDR3 consists of 15 residues. CDR1 and CDR2 (germline): SNHLY, FYNNEI. V was cut by 2 bases and J by 2 bases, with 10 bases left in between. This CDR3 reads CASSEWVGGNQPQHF. The DNA for the CDR3 is TGTGCCAGCAGTGAATGGGTTGGGGGCAATCAGCCCCAGCATTTT.

This clone has just one count. The chain has TRBV11-2 and TRBJ2-5; 8 bases match TRBD1. The V gene's germline CDR1 is SGHAT and CDR2 FQNNGV. This CDR3 is built from 17 residues. The ends lost 5 bases at V and 4 bases at J; junction bases unmatched: 15. CDR3 bases: TGTGCCAGCAGCCCAAAAGGGTACAGGGGGTCGGGAGAGACCCAGTACTTC. Protein sequence: CASSPKGYRGSGETQYF.

This sequence joins TRBV9 and TRBJ2-2; D may match TRBD1 or TRBD2 (6 bases each). V was shortened by 6 bases and J by 0 bases, with 15 bases between the two germline ends. Per the germline V gene, CDR1 is SGDLS and CDR2 is YYNGEE. The CDR3 extends over 16 amino acids. CDR3 sequence: CASTTRGDANTGELFF. The CDR3 DNA reads as TGTGCCAGCACCACTAGGGGGGACGCGAACACCGGGGAGCTGTTTTTT.

This clone was seen just once. The chain couples TRBV11-2 to TRBJ2-5, with D perhaps matching TRBD2 (6 bases). This CDR3 contains 15 residues. The V end lost 5 bases, the J end lost 3 bases, and 16 bases lay between the germline ends. The germline V gene encodes CDR1 SGHAT and CDR2 FQNNGV. The CDR3 sequence is CASSPKGRTKETQYF. The CDR3, as DNA: TGTGCCAGCAGCCCAAAGGGGAGGACGAAAGAGACCCAGTACTTC.

The chain uses TRBV6-4 and TRBJ1-1; D ambiguous. The CDR3 loop spans 11 amino acids. V was pared by 6 bases and J by 7 bases, with 9 bases between. Germline V lookup: CDR1 MRHNA, CDR2 SNTAGT. CDR3 residues: CASRERVEAFF. For the CDR3, the DNA is TGTGCCAGCAGGGAACGGGTTGAAGCTTTCTTT.

The rearrangement links TRBV4-1 to TRBJ1-6, with D possibly TRBD1 on 5 matching bases. V lost 4 bases and J lost 8, with 21 bases in between. The CDR3 runs to 17 residues. The V gene's germline CDR1 is MGHRA and CDR2 YSYEKL. CDR3 DNA: TGCGCCAGCAGCCGACGGAGGGACCAATTCACCTATTCACCCCTCCACTTT. As protein: CASSRRRDQFTYSPLHF.

The chain couples TRBV7-9 to TRBJ2-5; TRBD1 might be the D (6 bases). Germline CDR1 reads SEHNR; CDR2 reads FQNEAQ (reference sequence). V was cut by 9 bases and J by 4 bases, with 21 bases left in between. CDR3 length equals 15 residues. The CDR3 sequence: CASTQGELGGETQYF. CDR3 DNA sequence: TGTGCCAGTACACAGGGAGAGTTGGGTGGAGAGACCCAGTACTTC.

The rearrangement joins TRBV7-9 to TRBJ2-3; tentatively, D is TRBD2 (6 bases). CDR1 and CDR2 (germline): SEHNR, FQNEAQ (reference sequence). The CDR3 totals 11 residues. The CDR3 loop is CGTMGTDTQYF. The CDR3 coding sequence is TGTGGGACTATGGGCACAGATACGCAGTATTTT.

In this sample, this clone turned up a few times. The chain uses TRBV6-4 and TRBJ1-2, with a weak D call TRBD1 (5 bases). Deletions cut 4 bases from V and 7 bases from J, with 13 bases between. The CDR3 runs 13 residues. The germline gives CDR1 MRHNA, CDR2 SNTAGT. CDR3: CASSAQGEAGYTF. The CDR3 region has the DNA TGTGCCAGCAGTGCCCAAGGGGAGGCTGGCTACACCTTC.

This chain uses TRBV11-3 with TRBJ2-7; D gene ambiguous. This CDR3 has 14 amino acids. CDR1 is SGHNT, CDR2 YENEEA, per germline. Trimming left V 1 base short and J 0 bases short, with 7 bases between. CDR3 nucleotide sequence: TGTGCCAGCAGCTTAGTGGCAATCTCCTACGAGCAGTACTTC. It is translated as CASSLVAISYEQYF.

In its sample, this clone was seen a few times. J is TRBJ1-2 and V is TRBV28; D is uncertain. V lost 6 bases to trimming and J lost 8 bases, with 13 bases between them. The germline gives CDR1 MDHEN, CDR2 SYDVKM. The CDR3 is 12 amino acids. The DNA for the CDR3 is TGTGCCAGCAGATATCCCCAGCAGGGCTACACCTTC. This encodes CASRYPQQGYTF.

The V and J genes are TRBV7-2 and TRBJ2-5; 9 bases agree with TRBD1. The length of the CDR3 is 15 residues. The germline CDR1 and CDR2 sequences are SGHTA and FQGNSA. Trimming cost V 5 bases and J 6 bases; bases outside gene matches: 10. The CDR3 bases are TGTGCCAGCAGCCTCTTACAGGGGGCTGGGAAGACCCAGTACTTC. Its translation is CASSLLQGAGKTQYF.

The chain has TRBV7-3 and TRBJ2-7; D may be TRBD1 (6 bases). The ends were cut back, 0 bases at V and 4 bases at J, with 10 bases in the middle. This CDR3 spans 14 amino acids. Germline V gene data show CDR1 as SGHTA and CDR2 as FQGTGA. DNA of the CDR3: TGTGCCAGCAGCTTAACAGGGGGTCTGTACGAGCAGTACTTC. Its protein is CASSLTGGLYEQYF.

V usage is TRBV28 and J usage is TRBJ1-1; 7 bases are shared with TRBD1. CDR1 MDHEN and CDR2 SYDVKM come from the germline V gene. There are 14 residues in the CDR3. V shed 7 bases, J shed 5 bases, and the junction held 10 bases outside the gene matches. The CDR3 region has the DNA TGTGCCAGCACCTCGCCGGGACAGAAAACTGAAGCTTTCTTT. It is translated as CASTSPGQKTEAFF.

This chain links TRBV11-2 with TRBJ1-1; 7 bases fit TRBD1. V shed 5 bases and J 2 bases; nucleotides not matched to a gene: 17. Germline-derived CDR1 and CDR2 are SGHAT and FQNNGV. This CDR3 spans 18 amino acids. CDR3 protein: CASSPGGAAGALNTEAFF. The CDR3, as DNA: TGTGCCAGCAGCCCAGGGGGGGCCGCCGGAGCCCTCAACACTGAAGCTTTCTTT.

This clone is a singleton in its sample. V and J are TRBV7-2 and TRBJ2-5; D perhaps matches TRBD2 (7 bases). Germline CDR1 is SGHTA and CDR2 is FQGNSA. The CDR3 runs 13 residues. V dropped 3 bases and J dropped 4 bases, with 9 bases sitting between them. The CDR3 loop reads CASSFRGGETQYF. As DNA, the CDR3 is TGTGCCAGCAGCTTTAGGGGGGGAGAGACCCAGTACTTC.